This T cell receptor beta chain was captured in a study of glioma-infiltrating T cells. Study findings and constraints: Above-expected tissue-blood divergence occurred in all gliomas, most in low-grade ones. CDR3 overlap between tissue and blood was very small.

CDR3 length equals 14 residues. Trimming took off 4 bases at V and 7 bases at J, with 13 bases between the two ends. The germline gives CDR1 MNHEY, CDR2 SVGEGT. This clonotype was counted ten times or more. Its antigen is still unknown. Using RNA template, CDR3s of TCR alpha and beta were amplified with iRepertoire arm-PCR. TCRdb reprocessed the multiplex PCR reads via MiXCR and lists one record per CDR3 protein. The data contain fewer than 200,000 distinct CDR3 sequences, 32% of them singletons. V gene TRBV6-2 or TRBV6-3 combines with J gene TRBJ1-4, with D unclear. Material: glioma tissue, nonneoplastic brain tissue, or PBMCs (not recorded which). This receptor was obtained from a human donor with low-grade glioma or glioblastoma, undergoing nonglioma brain surgery, or in good health (not recorded which). The CDR3 is CASSSGRRSEKLFF. CDR3 DNA sequence: TGTGCCAGCAGTTCCGGACGCCGCAGTGAAAAACTGTTTTTT.